What follows are 12 T cell receptor beta chains derived from one specimen sequenced in a study of blood T cells in healthy people across ages. Combining a sample-barcoded 5' primer with a J-beta primer mix, a second PCR ran for about 7 to 11 cycles. TCRdb fed the 5' RACE reads into MiXCR, producing one record per CDR3 protein. The sample carries 700,000 to 850,000 distinct CDR3 sequences, roughly 35% recorded once. Material for sequencing was blood. The receptors were gathered from a man younger than 35 in good health.

Concerning this clonotype itself: A much larger clone differs from this one at a single base, so this may be a read error. V gene TRBV20-1 combines with J gene TRBJ2-5, with TRBD2 as a possible D gene (7 bases). In germline, CDR1 is DFQATT, CDR2 SNEGSKA (reference sequence). The CDR3 consists of 12 residues. V was trimmed by 6 bases and J by 11 bases, leaving 19 bases between them. The CDR3 DNA is TGCAGTGCCCAGCGGGGACACAATGAGCAGTACTTC. It codes for CSAQRGHNEQYF.

The V and J genes are TRBV2 and TRBJ2-1, with D perhaps matching TRBD2 (5 bases). Trimming removed 3 bases from V and 3 bases from J, with 15 bases in between. This CDR3 is 16 amino acids long. CDR1 and CDR2 (germline): SNHLY, FYNNEI. Here the CDR3 reads CASSDLGERFYNEQFF. In DNA, the CDR3 is TGTGCCAGCAGTGATCTTGGGGAGCGATTCTACAATGAGCAGTTCTTC.

The chain combines TRBV20-1 with TRBJ2-2; D is unclear. The CDR3 has 13 amino acids. The V gene lost 3 bases and the J gene lost 3 bases, with 8 bases spanning the gap. Germline values: CDR1 DFQATT, CDR2 SNEGSKA (reference sequence). CDR3 protein: CSARPRYTGELFF. CDR3 DNA sequence: TGCAGTGCTAGGCCCAGATACACCGGGGAGCTGTTTTTT.

V is TRBV7-2 and J is TRBJ1-4; TRBD1 might be the D (5 bases). CDR1 is SGHTA, CDR2 FQGNSA, per germline. The CDR3 loop spans 15 amino acids. With 0 bases removed from V and 7 bases from J, the gap between germline ends came to 12 bases. CDR3 loop: CASSLAWGSGEKLFF. The CDR3 coding sequence is TGTGCCAGCAGCTTAGCGTGGGGGTCTGGTGAAAAACTGTTTTTT. The variable domain in full, completed from reference TRBV7-2 and TRBJ1-4, reads GAGVSQSPSNKVTEKGKDVELRCDPISGHTALYWYRQSLGQGLEFLIYFQGNSAPDKSGLPSDRFSAERTGGSVSTLTIQRTQQEDSAVYLCASSLAWGSGEKLFFGSGTQLSVL.

A few counts support this clonotype. The chain links TRBV10-3 to TRBJ1-5; D remains unclear. The germline V gene encodes CDR1 ENHRY and CDR2 SYGVKD. Trimming took 4 bases from V and 1 from J, leaving 14 bases between them. The CDR3 sequence is 16 residues long. In DNA form, the CDR3 reads TGTGCCATCAGTGCCCGGGGAGGGCTAAGCAATCAGCCCCAGCATTTT. It translates to CAISARGGLSNQPQHF.

This chain joins TRBV9 and TRBJ1-5, with D hard to call. CDR1 and CDR2 (germline): SGDLS, YYNGEE. Deletions cut 4 bases from V and 6 bases from J, with 14 bases between. The CDR3 contains 14 residues. The DNA for the CDR3 is TGTGCCAGCAGCCCTAGCGGGGTATCTCAGCCCCAGCATTTT. Translating it yields CASSPSGVSQPQHF. Using reference TRBV9 and TRBJ1-5 for the parts outside the CDR3, the full variable domain is DSGVTQTPKHLITATGQRVTLRCSPRSGDLSVYWYQQSLDQGLQFLIQYYNGEERAKGNILERFSAQQFPDLHSELNLSSLELGDSALYFCASSPSGVSQPQHFGDGTRLSIL.

A note on this clonotype: A much larger clone differs by one base, so this may be a read error. The chain combines TRBV5-1 with TRBJ1-2; no clear D. Germline CDR1 reads SGHRS; CDR2 reads YFSETQ. The ends were cut back, 4 bases at V and 0 bases at J, with 10 bases in the middle. This CDR3 region has 14 residues. The CDR3 spells CASSVSGTNYGYTF. For the CDR3, the DNA is TGCGCCAGCAGCGTGTCGGGCACTAACTATGGCTACACCTTC.

The V gene is TRBV6-5, the J gene TRBJ2-1, with 9 bases identical to TRBD1. The V and J ends lost 6 bases and 9 bases, in that order; junction bases with no gene match: 6. The CDR3 runs to 13 residues. Germline V lookup: CDR1 MNHEY, CDR2 SVGAGI. CDR3 loop: CASRWDREGEQFF. For the CDR3, the DNA is TGTGCCAGCAGGTGGGACAGGGAAGGTGAGCAGTTCTTC.

This chain connects TRBV10-3 to TRBJ2-1; weak D call: TRBD2 (5 bases). Trimming took 6 bases from V and 9 from J, leaving 12 bases between them. The CDR3 extends over 12 amino acids. Germline-derived CDR1 and CDR2 are ENHRY and SYGVKD. CDR3 sequence: CAIRRGSSEQFF. In DNA, the CDR3 is TGTGCCATCAGGCGAGGGTCGAGTGAGCAGTTCTTC.

The gene calls are TRBV6-5 and TRBJ1-4; TRBD1 matches 7 bases. Trimming removed 10 bases from V and 9 bases from J; junction bases left unmatched: 14. Germline CDR1 reads MNHEY; CDR2 reads SVGAGI. CDR3 length equals 14 residues. CDR3 protein: CATRLGQASKKLFF. In DNA, the CDR3 is TGTGCCACCCGACTCGGACAGGCCAGTAAAAAACTGTTTTTT.

The table lists this clonotype with many counts. This chain connects TRBV12-3 or TRBV12-4 to TRBJ2-1; the D gene could be TRBD1 or TRBD2 (6 bases each). The CDR3 length is 14 residues. V lost 5 bases and J 6 bases, leaving 14 bases between the germline ends. Here the CDR3 DNA reads TGTGCCAGCAGTGTGTTACAGGGAGGCAATGAGCAGTTCTTC. As protein: CASSVLQGGNEQFF.

The V and J genes are TRBV6-5 and TRBJ2-7; TRBD2 agrees at 8 bases. The DNA end is more similar to TRBJ2-5, so the J call may be wrong. Germline values: CDR1 MNHEY, CDR2 SVGAGI. The CDR3 consists of 18 residues. The CDR3 DNA reads TGTGCCAGCAGTTACGACTGGCGCACTAGCGGAAGGAGGGAGACCCAGTACTTC. It yields the protein CASSYDWRTSGRRETQYF.